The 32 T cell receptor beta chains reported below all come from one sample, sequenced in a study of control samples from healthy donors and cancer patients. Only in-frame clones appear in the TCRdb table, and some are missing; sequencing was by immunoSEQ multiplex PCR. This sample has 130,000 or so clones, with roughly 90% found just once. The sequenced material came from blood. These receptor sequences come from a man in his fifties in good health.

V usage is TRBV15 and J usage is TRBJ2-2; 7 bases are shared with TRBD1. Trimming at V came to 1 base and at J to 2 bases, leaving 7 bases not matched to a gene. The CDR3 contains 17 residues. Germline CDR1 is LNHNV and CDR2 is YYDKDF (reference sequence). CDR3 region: CATSRGRQGRNTGELFF. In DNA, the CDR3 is TGTGCCACCAGCAGAGGCCGACAGGGACGAAACACCGGGGAGCTGTTTTTT. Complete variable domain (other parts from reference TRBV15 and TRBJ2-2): DAMVIQNPRYQVTQFGKPVTLSCSQTLNHNVMYWYQQKSSQAPKLLFHYYDKDFNNEADTPDNFQSRRPNTSFCFLDIRSPGLGDTAMYLCATSRGRQGRNTGELFFGEGSRLTVL.

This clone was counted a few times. CDR3 sequence: CASSQNTYHLYEQYF. The CDR3 nucleotides read TGTGCCAGCAGCCAAAACACGTATCACCTTTACGAGCAGTACTTC. The chain has TRBV3-1 (or the pseudogene TRBV3-2) and TRBJ2-7; D is ambiguous. CDR1 is LGHDT and CDR2 is YNNKEL in the germline V gene (reference sequence). V lost 2 bases and J lost 4, with 15 bases in between. The CDR3 is made up of 15 amino acids.

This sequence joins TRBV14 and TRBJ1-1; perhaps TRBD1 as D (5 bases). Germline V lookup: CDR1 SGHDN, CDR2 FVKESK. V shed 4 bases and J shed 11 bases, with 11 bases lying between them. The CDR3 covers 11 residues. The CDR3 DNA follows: TGTGCCAGCAGCCTGGGACGGCGGGCTTTCTTT. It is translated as CASSLGRRAFF.

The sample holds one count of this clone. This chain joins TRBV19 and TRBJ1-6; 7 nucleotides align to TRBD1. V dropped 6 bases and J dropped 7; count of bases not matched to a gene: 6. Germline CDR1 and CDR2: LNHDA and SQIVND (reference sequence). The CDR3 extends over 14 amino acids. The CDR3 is CASSNGTANSPLHF. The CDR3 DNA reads TGTGCCAGTAGCAATGGGACAGCCAATTCACCCCTCCACTTT. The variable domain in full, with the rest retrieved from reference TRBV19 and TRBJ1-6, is DGGITQSPKYLFRKEGQNVTLSCEQNLNHDAMYWYRQDPGQGLRLIYYSQIVNDFQKGDIAEGYSVSREKKESFPLTVTSAQKNPTAFYLCASSNGTANSPLHFGNGTRLTVT.

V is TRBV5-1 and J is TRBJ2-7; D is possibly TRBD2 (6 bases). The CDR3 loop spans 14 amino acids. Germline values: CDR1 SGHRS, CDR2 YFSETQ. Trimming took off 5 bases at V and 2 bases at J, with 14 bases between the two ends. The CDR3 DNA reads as TGCGCCAGCAGACGGGGGACGGGTACCTACGAGCAGTACTTC. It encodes CASRRGTGTYEQYF. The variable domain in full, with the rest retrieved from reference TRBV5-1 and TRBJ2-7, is KAGVTQTPRYLIKTRGQQVTLSCSPISGHRSVSWYQQTPGQGLQFLFEYFSETQRNKGNFPGRFSGRQFSNSRSEMNVSTLELGDSALYLCASRRGTGTYEQYFGPGTRLTVT.

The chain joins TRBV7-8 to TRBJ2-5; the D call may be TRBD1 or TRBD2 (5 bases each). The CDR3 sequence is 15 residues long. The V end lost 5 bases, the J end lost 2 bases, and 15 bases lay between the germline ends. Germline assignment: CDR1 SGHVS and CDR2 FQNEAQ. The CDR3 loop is CASSPGAGLQETQYF. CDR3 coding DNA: TGTGCCAGCAGCCCCGGGGCAGGGCTGCAAGAGACCCAGTACTTC.

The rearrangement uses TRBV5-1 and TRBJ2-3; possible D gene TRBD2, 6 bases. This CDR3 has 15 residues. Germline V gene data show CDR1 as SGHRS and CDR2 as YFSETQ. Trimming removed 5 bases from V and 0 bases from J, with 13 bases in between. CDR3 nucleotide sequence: TGCGCCAGCAGAGAAACAGGACTAAGCACAGATACGCAGTATTTT. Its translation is CASRETGLSTDTQYF. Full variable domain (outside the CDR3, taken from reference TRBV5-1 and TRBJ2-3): KAGVTQTPRYLIKTRGQQVTLSCSPISGHRSVSWYQQTPGQGLQFLFEYFSETQRNKGNFPGRFSGRQFSNSRSEMNVSTLELGDSALYLCASRETGLSTDTQYFGPGTRLTVL.

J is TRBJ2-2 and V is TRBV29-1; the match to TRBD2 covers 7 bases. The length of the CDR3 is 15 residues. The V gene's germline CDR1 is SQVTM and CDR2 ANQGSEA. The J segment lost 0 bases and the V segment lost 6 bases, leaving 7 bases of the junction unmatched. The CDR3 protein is CSVRGRGANTGELFF. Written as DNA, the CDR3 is TGCAGCGTCCGGGGCCGGGGGGCGAACACCGGGGAGCTGTTTTTT.

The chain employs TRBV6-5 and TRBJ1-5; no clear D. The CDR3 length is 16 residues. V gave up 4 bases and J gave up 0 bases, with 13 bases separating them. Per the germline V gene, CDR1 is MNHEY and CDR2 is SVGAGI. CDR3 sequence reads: CASSFGRPYSNQPQHF. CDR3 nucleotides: TGTGCCAGCAGTTTCGGACGGCCTTATAGCAATCAGCCCCAGCATTTT.

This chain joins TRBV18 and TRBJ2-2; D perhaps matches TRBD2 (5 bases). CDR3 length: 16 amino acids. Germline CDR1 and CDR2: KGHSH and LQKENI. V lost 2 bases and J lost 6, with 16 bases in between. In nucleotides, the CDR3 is TGTGCCAGCTCACCAGGAGGTAGCAGTTGGTCCGGGGAGCTGTTTTTT. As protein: CASSPGGSSWSGELFF.

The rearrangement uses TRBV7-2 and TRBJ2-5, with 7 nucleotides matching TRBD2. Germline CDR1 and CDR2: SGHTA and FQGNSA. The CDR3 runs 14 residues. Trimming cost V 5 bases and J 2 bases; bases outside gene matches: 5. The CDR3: CASSPWGGQETQYF. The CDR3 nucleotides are TGTGCCAGCAGCCCTTGGGGGGGGCAAGAGACCCAGTACTTC.

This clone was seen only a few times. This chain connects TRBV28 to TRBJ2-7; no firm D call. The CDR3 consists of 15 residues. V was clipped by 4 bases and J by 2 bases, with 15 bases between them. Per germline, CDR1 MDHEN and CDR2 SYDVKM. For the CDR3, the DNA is TGTGCCAGCAGTTCGAAAGGGTTTTCTACCTACGAGCAGTACTTC. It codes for CASSSKGFSTYEQYF.

The CDR3 coding sequence is TGCAGTGCTCGGGATTCTGGCTACACCTTC. Translating gives CSARDSGYTF. V gene TRBV20-1 combines with J gene TRBJ1-2; D not certain. Trimming left V 5 bases short and J 7 bases short, with 8 bases between. The V gene's germline CDR1 is DFQATT and CDR2 SNEGSKA (reference sequence). The CDR3 runs to 10 residues.

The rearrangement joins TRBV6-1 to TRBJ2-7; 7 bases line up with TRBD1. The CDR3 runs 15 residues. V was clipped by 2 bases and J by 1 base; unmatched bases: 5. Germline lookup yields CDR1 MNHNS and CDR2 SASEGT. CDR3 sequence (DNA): TGTGCCAGCAGTGAAATGGCAGGGGGTTCCTACGAGCAGTACTTC. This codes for CASSEMAGGSYEQYF.

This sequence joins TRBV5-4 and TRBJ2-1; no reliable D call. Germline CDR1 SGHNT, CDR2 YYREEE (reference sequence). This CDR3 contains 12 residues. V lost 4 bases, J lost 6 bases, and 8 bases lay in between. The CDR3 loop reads CASSHPSNEQFF. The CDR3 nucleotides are TGTGCCAGCAGCCACCCCAGCAATGAGCAGTTCTTC.

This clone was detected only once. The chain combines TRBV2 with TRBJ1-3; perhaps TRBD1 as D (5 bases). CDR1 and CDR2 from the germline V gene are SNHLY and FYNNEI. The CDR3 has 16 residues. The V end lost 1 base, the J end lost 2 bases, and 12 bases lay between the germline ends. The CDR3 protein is CASSEGGRAAGNTIYF. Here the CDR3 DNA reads TGTGCCAGCAGTGAAGGTGGCAGGGCGGCTGGAAACACCATATATTTT.

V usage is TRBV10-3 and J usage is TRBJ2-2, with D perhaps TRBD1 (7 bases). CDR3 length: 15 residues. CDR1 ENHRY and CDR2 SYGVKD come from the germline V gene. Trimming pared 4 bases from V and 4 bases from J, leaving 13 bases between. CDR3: CAISGHRGGTGELFF. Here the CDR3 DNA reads TGTGCCATCAGTGGCCACAGGGGAGGCACCGGGGAGCTGTTTTTT.

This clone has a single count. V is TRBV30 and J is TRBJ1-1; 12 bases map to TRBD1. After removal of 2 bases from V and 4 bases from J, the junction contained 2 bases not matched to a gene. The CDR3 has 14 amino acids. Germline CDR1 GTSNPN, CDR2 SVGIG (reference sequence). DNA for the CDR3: TGTGCCTGGAGTACGGGACAGGGGGCCACTGAAGCTTTCTTT. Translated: CAWSTGQGATEAFF. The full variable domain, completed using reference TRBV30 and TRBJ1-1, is SQTIHQWPATLVQPVGSPLSLECTVEGTSNPNLYWYRQAAGRGLQLLFYSVGIGQISSEVPQNLSASRPQDRQFILSSKKLLLSDSGFYLCAWSTGQGATEAFFGQGTRLTVV.

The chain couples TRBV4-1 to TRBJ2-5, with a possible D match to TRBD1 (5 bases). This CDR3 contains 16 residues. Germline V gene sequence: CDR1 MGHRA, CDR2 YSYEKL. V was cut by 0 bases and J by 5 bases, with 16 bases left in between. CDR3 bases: TGCGCCAGCAGCCAAGATGCGTGGTATAGGGGCGAGACCCAGTACTTC. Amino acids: CASSQDAWYRGETQYF.

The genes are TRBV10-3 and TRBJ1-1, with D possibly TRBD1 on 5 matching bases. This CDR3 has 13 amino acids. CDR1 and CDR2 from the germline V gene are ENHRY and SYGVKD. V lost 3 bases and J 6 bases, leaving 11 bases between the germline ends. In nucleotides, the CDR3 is TGTGCCATCAGTGACGGACGGGACGCTGAAGCTTTCTTT. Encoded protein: CAISDGRDAEAFF.

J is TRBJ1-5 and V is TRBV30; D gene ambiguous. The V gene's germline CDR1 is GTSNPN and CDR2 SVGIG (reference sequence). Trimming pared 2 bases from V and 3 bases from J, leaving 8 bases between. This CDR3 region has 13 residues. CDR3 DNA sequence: TGTGCCTGGAGTTTACAGTCCAATCAGCCCCAGCATTTT. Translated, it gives CAWSLQSNQPQHF.

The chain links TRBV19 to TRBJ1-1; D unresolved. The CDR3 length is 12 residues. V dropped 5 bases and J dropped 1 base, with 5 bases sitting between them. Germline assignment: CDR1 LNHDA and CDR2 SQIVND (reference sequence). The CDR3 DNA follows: TGTGCCAGTAGTCATCCGAACACTGAAGCTTTCTTT. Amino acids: CASSHPNTEAFF.

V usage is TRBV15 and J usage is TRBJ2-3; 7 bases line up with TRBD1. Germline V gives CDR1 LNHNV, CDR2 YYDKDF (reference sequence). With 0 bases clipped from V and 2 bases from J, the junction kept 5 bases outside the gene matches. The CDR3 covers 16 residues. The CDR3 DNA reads TGTGCCACCAGCAGAGATTTGGGACAGAACACAGATACGCAGTATTTT. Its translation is CATSRDLGQNTDTQYF.

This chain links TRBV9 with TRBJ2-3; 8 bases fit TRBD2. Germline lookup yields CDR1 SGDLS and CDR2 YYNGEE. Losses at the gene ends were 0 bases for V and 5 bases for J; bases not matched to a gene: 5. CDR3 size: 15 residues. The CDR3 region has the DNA TGTGCCAGCAGCGTAGGTCGGGCGGGGGGAGATACGCAGTATTTT. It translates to CASSVGRAGGDTQYF.

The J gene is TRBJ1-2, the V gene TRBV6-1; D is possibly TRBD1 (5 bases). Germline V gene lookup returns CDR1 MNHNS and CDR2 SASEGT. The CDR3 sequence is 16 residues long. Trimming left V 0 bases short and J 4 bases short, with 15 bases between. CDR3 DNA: TGTGCCAGCAGTGAAGCACTCGGGGGAGGAGGCTATGGCTACACCTTC. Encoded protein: CASSEALGGGGYGYTF.

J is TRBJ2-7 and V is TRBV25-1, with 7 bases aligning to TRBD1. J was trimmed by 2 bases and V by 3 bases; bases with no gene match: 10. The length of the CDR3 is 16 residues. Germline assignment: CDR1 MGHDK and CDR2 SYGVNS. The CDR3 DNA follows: TGTGCCAGCAGTGACATAGGGGGCTCCCTGACCTACGAGCAGTACTTC. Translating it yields CASSDIGGSLTYEQYF.

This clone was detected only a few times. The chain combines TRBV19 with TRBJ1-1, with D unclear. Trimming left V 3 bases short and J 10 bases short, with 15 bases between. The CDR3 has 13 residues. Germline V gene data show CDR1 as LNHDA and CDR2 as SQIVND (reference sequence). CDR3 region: CASSILAGGGAFF. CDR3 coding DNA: TGTGCCAGTAGTATCCTGGCTGGTGGTGGAGCTTTCTTT. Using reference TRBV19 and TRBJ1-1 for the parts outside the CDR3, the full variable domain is DGGITQSPKYLFRKEGQNVTLSCEQNLNHDAMYWYRQDPGQGLRLIYYSQIVNDFQKGDIAEGYSVSREKKESFPLTVTSAQKNPTAFYLCASSILAGGGAFFGQGTRLTVV.

Here the CDR3 DNA reads TGTGCCAGCAGTCGAATACAGGGGGCGAGGTACGCTGAAGCTTTCTTT. Amino acid sequence: CASSRIQGARYAEAFF. The chain carries TRBV28 and TRBJ1-1; TRBD1 agrees at 9 bases. Trimming removed 5 bases from V and 6 bases from J; junction bases left unmatched: 13. The CDR3 runs to 16 residues. Germline CDR1 and CDR2: MDHEN and SYDVKM. The whole variable domain, filled in from reference TRBV28 and TRBJ1-1, reads DVKVTQSSRYLVKRTGEKVFLECVQDMDHENMFWYRQDPGLGLRLIYFSYDVKMKEKGDIPEGYSVSREKKERFSLILESASTNQTSMYLCASSRIQGARYAEAFFGQGTRLTVV.

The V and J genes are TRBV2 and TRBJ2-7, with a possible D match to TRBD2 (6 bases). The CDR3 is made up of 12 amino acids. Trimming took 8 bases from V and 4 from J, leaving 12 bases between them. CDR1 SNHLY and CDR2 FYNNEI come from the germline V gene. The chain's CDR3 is CASRGGPYEQYF. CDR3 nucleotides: TGTGCCAGCCGAGGAGGGCCTTACGAGCAGTACTTC.

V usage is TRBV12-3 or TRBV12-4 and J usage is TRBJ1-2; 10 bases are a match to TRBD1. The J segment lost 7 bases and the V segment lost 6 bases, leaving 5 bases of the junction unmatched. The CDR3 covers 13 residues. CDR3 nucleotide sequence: TGTGCCAGCAGCCGGACAGGGGGGATTGGCTACACCTTC. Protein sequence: CASSRTGGIGYTF.

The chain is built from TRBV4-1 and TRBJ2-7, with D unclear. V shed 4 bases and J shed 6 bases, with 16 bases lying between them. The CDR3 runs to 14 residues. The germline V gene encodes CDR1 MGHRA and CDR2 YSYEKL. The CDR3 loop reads CASSPTSSLGEQYF. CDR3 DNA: TGCGCCAGCAGCCCCACCTCGTCGTTGGGCGAGCAGTACTTC.

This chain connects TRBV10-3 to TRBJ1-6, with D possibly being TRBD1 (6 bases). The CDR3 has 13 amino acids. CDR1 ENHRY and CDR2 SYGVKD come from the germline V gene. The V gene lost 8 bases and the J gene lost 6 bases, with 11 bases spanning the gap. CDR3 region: CAILQGFNSPLHF. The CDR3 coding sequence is TGTGCCATCCTACAGGGTTTTAATTCACCCCTCCACTTT.